Listed below are T cell receptor beta chains from one sample, sequenced in a study of T-cell memory formation after mild COVID-19. Via MiXCR, TCRdb re-called the 5' RACE reads, giving one row per CDR3 protein. Of 450,000 to 700,000 distinct CDR3 sequences listed, 18% are singletons. Material for sequencing was PBMCs or a T cell subset sorted from them (not recorded which). The receptors shown here come from an adult woman who had mild COVID-19 (a few samples of this study predate the infection). Cell type and time point are not known. CDR3s include the opening cysteine and the closing phenylalanine or tryptophan. A D gene is named only where the DNA matches it firmly. Part of the rows lack a size; the others show once, few, many or a class for expanded clones.

D gene,J gene,V gene,CDR3 length,clone size,CDR3 DNA,CDR3 protein
NA,TRBJ2-7,TRBV29-1,12,many,TGCAGCGCTAGGGACACCCCCTACGAGCAGTACTTC,CSARDTPYEQYF
NA,TRBJ1-5,TRBV9,13,few,TGTGCCAGCAGCGTAGATGGAGGGCAGCCCCAGCATTTT,CASSVDGGQPQHF
TRBD1,TRBJ1-2,TRBV12-3/TRBV12-4,14,few,TGTGCCAGCACTGTGGGACAGGGGAGAGTTGGCTACACCTTC,CASTVGQGRVGYTF
NA,TRBJ2-5,TRBV6-2/TRBV6-3,17,few,TGTGCCAGCAGTTCAGTGACTGGAGGAAGGTACCAAGAGACCCAGTACTTC,CASSSVTGGRYQETQYF
NA,TRBJ2-3,TRBV5-1,14,NA,TGCGCCAGCAGCTTGGAACACGGCGATGCGGCGCAGTATTTT,CASSLEHGDAAQYF
TRBD2,TRBJ2-5,TRBV20-1,17,many,TGCAGGGTAGATGGATGGGGACTAGCGAGTCCCCAAGAGACCCAGTACTTC,CRVDGWGLASPQETQYF
TRBD2,TRBJ2-2,TRBV7-8,16,many,TGTGCCAGCAGCCGACTAGCGGGAGGGTACACCGGGGAGCTGTTTTTT,CASSRLAGGYTGELFF
TRBD1,TRBJ2-5,TRBV18,16,few,TGTGCCAGCTCATTCCGTCCGGGACAGGACAGGGAGACCCAGTACTTC,CASSFRPGQDRETQYF
NA,TRBJ2-7,TRBV5-1,13,NA,TGCGCCAGCAGCTGGATCCCTTGGGACGAGCAGTACTTC,CASSWIPWDEQYF
TRBD2,TRBJ2-1,TRBV2,16,NA,TGTGCCAGCAGTGATGCAAGCGGGAGACGTAACAATGAGCAGTTCTTC,CASSDASGRRNNEQFF
NA,TRBJ2-1,TRBV4-1,15,NA,TGCGCCAGCAGCCAACTGGGTATAATTTACAATGAGCAGTTCTTC,CASSQLGIIYNEQFF
TRBD1,TRBJ1-2,TRBV12-3/TRBV12-4,15,few,TGTGCCAGCAGCCGAGGCCGGACAGGTACCTATGGCTACACCTTC,CASSRGRTGTYGYTF
NA,TRBJ1-2,TRBV20-1,13,few,TGCAGTGCTAGTATACAGGGCTCTTATGGCTACACCTTC,CSASIQGSYGYTF
NA,TRBJ2-5,TRBV24-1,17,few,TGTGCCACCAGTGATCCACTTGACAGGGGAGGGAGGGAGACCCAGTACTTC,CATSDPLDRGGRETQYF
TRBD1,TRBJ1-2,TRBV18,16,NA,TGTGCCAGCTCACCAGCCGGGACAGGGACTAACTATGGCTACACCTTC,CASSPAGTGTNYGYTF
TRBD2,TRBJ2-7,TRBV19,14,NA,TGTGCCACCACTGGCGGGGGGAGCTCCTACGAGCAGTACTTC,CATTGGGSSYEQYF
NA,TRBJ1-2,TRBV5-1,15,NA,TGCGCCAGCAGCTTGGCCTCAATAGGGAGCGATGGCTACACCTTC,CASSLASIGSDGYTF
NA,TRBJ2-7,TRBV19,11,many,TGCGCCAGCTCAAATTCCTACGAGCAGTACTTC,CASSNSYEQYF
TRBD2,TRBJ2-5,TRBV27,20,NA,TGTGCCAGCAGTTTAACACGCCCGGCGGCTAGCGGGGCCCAACAAGAGACCCAGTACTTC,CASSLTRPAASGAQQETQYF
NA,TRBJ2-7,TRBV18,13,NA,TGTGCCAGCTCACCACCGGACGACTACGAGCAGTACTTC,CASSPPDDYEQYF
TRBD2,TRBJ2-5,TRBV7-9,16,NA,TGTGCCAGCAGCTCAACTAGCGGGGGGTACCAAGAGACCCAGTACTTC,CASSSTSGGYQETQYF
TRBD2,TRBJ2-5,TRBV3-1,18,many,TGTGCCAGCAGCCCACGACTAGCGGGAGGGCCAAGCGAAGAGACCCAGTACTTC,CASSPRLAGGPSEETQYF
NA,TRBJ2-3,TRBV6-6,13,NA,TGTGCATCGGGGGATGGGAGCACAGATACGCAGTATTTT,CASGDGSTDTQYF
TRBD1,TRBJ1-4,TRBV6-5,14,NA,TGTGCCAGCAGTAGACAGGGAGAGAGAGAAAAACTGTTTTTT,CASSRQGEREKLFF
NA,TRBJ2-3,TRBV4-1,16,NA,TGCGCCAGCAGCGCGCGGGACATCTCCGAGATAGATACGCAGTATTTT,CASSARDISEIDTQYF
NA,TRBJ1-1,TRBV6-1,17,NA,TGTGCCAGCAGTGGTCCTACTCAGGGTCGCCGGAACACTGAAGCTTTCTTT,CASSGPTQGRRNTEAFF
NA,TRBJ2-7,TRBV4-1,17,few,TGCGCCAGCAGCCAAGGGGTGATGGGAAATCCCCCCTACGAGCAGTACTTC,CASSQGVMGNPPYEQYF
NA,TRBJ2-2,TRBV24-1,13,few,TGTGCCTCTCTTTCCGCGAACACCGGGGAGCTGTTTTTT,CASLSANTGELFF
NA,TRBJ2-1,TRBV18,12,few,TGTGCCAGCCGCGGAGGAAACAATGAGCAGTTCTTC,CASRGGNNEQFF
NA,TRBJ1-1,TRBV5-1,13,few,TGCGCCAGCAGCCGTTCCACCGGTTATGAAGCTTTCTTT,CASSRSTGYEAFF
NA,TRBJ1-4,TRBV7-9,12,NA,TGTGCCAGCAGCTTAGCCAGCGAAAAACTGTTTTTT,CASSLASEKLFF
TRBD2,TRBJ2-1,TRBV11-2,14,few,TGTGCCAGCAGCTTCGGACTAGCGGGGCTGGAGCAGTTCTTC,CASSFGLAGLEQFF
TRBD2,TRBJ2-1,TRBV3-1,17,many,TGTGCCAGCAGCCAACACCGGACTAGCGGGATAGACAATGAGCAGTTCTTC,CASSQHRTSGIDNEQFF
NA,TRBJ2-7,TRBV20-1,13,many,TGCAGTGCTAGTAAGGAACGGGACGGCCAGCAGTACTTC,CSASKERDGQQYF
NA,TRBJ2-2,TRBV25-1,13,NA,TGTGCCAGCAATCGAGGGATAGCGGGGGAGCTGTTTTTT,CASNRGIAGELFF
TRBD1,TRBJ1-6,TRBV20-1,17,few,TGCAGTGCGACAGATATGCATGACAGGGTGCTCGGTTCACCCCTCCACTTT,CSATDMHDRVLGSPLHF
NA,TRBJ2-7,TRBV20-1,17,NA,TGCAGTGCTAAGCTGGTGGAGGGAAAAACCTACGTGGGGGAGCAGTACTTC,CSAKLVEGKTYVGEQYF